The sequence of this T cell receptor beta chain was determined in a study of long-term antiretroviral therapy in people with HIV. Each HIV-infected participant was given treatment in the United States. Runs used v3.0 of the immunoSEQ assay and were done at survey level. Sequencing was performed with immunoSEQ multiplex PCR; in TCRdb, only in-frame clones are kept and a portion is missing. The sample records 15,000 or so clones, around 83% being singletons. CDR1 is SGHNT and CDR2 is YYREEE in the germline V gene (reference sequence). V was pared by 0 bases and J by 3 bases, with 6 bases of the junction left unmatched. This CDR3 has 17 amino acids.

The sample was unsorted PBMCs, taken 0.4 years after starting antiretroviral therapy. The receptor comes from a man aged 25 to 45 with HIV. The V and J genes are TRBV5-4 and TRBJ2-1, with 10 bases that match TRBD1. As DNA, the CDR3 is TGTGCCAGCAGCTTGGCCACCGGGACAGGGGACTACAATGAGCAGTTCTTC. Its translation is CASSLATGTGDYNEQFF. Based on the CDR3 plus reference TRBV5-4 and TRBJ2-1, the full variable domain is ETGVTQSPTHLIKTRGQQVTLRCSSQSGHNTVSWYQQALGQGPQFIFQYYREEENGRGNFPPRFSGLQFPNYSSELNVNALELDDSALYLCASSLATGTGDYNEQFFGPGTRLTVL.